This TCR beta chain comes out of a study of beta chain features in type 1 diabetes. Study-level information: Patients and healthy donors were similar in age, gender and cell yields. Findings and caveats of the study: Shorter TCRB CDR3s, moderately but significantly so, marked every one of the four CD4+ subsets in Type 1 diabetes patients. Individuals with type 1 diabetes displayed fewer insertions and more deletions at VDJ junctions. In the patient group, naive, central memory and Treg TCRB repertoires seemed more alike than in the healthy donor group.

About this clone: Its antigen remains unknown.

The CDR3 loop spans 16 amino acids. The J segment lost 5 bases and the V segment lost 0 bases, leaving 7 bases of the junction unmatched. CDR1 and CDR2 (germline): SGDLS, YYNGEE. Expressed TCRB transcripts were sequenced after all isolated RNA was converted to cDNA. Data came from immunoSEQ multiplex PCR; TCRdb stores just in-frame clones and leaves some out. The table records over 600,000 clones, 12% of them present only once. This clonotype was sampled from a man aged 30 to 45 with type 1 diabetes. The rearrangement joins TRBV9 to TRBJ2-5; TRBD2 matches at 10 bases. Sequences were obtained from naive CD4+ T cells from blood. The CDR3 nucleotides read TGTGCCAGCAGCGTAGAGAAGCGGGGGGGCGTGGAGACCCAGTACTTC. Its protein is CASSVEKRGGVETQYF.